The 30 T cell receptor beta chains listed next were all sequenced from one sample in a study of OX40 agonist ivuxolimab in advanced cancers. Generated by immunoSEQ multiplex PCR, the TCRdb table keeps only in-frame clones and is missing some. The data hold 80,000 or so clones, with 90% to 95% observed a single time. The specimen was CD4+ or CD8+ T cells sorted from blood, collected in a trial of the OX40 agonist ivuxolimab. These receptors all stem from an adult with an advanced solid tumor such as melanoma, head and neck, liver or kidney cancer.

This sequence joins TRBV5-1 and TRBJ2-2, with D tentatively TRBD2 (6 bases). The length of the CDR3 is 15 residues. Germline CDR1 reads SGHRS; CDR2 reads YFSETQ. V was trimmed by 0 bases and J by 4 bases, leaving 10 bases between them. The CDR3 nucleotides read TGCGCCAGCAGCTTGGATACTAGCAGCACCGGGGAGCTGTTTTTT. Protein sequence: CASSLDTSSTGELFF.

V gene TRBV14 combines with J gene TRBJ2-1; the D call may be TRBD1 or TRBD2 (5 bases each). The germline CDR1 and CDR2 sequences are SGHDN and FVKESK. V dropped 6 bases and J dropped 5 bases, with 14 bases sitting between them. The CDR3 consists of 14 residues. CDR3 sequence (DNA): TGTGCCAGCAGTCGACCGGGGCACCACAATGAGCAGTTCTTC. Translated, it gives CASSRPGHHNEQFF.

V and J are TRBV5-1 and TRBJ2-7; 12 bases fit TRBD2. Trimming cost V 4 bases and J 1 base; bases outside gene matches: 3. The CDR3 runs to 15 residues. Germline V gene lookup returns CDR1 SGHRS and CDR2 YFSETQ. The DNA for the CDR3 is TGCGCCAGCAGCGGGGGGACTAGCGGGTCCTACGAGCAGTACTTC. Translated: CASSGGTSGSYEQYF.

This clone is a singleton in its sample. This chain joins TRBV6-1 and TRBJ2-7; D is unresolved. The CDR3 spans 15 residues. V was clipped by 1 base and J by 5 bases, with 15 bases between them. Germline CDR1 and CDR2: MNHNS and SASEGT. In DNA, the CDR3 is TGTGCCAGCAGTGAAGGGACCCTAAGTCTTAACGAGCAGTACTTC. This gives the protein CASSEGTLSLNEQYF.

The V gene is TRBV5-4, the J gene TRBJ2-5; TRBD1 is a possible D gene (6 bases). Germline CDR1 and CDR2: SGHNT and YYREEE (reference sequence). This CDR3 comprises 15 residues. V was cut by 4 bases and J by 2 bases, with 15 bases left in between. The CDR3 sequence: CASSAQSGEQETQYF. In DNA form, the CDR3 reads TGTGCCAGCAGCGCCCAATCAGGGGAACAAGAGACCCAGTACTTC.

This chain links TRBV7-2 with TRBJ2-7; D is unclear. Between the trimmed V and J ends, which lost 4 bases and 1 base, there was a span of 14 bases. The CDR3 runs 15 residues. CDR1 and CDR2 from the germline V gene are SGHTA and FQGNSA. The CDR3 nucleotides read TGTGCCAGCAGCTCCCTAGGTGGGGTTTCCTACGAGCAGTACTTC. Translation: CASSSLGGVSYEQYF.

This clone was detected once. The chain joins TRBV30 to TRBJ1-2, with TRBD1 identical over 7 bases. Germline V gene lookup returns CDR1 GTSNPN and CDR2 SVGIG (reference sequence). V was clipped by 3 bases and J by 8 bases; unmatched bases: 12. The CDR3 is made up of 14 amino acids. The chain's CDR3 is CAWSAPDRARGYTF. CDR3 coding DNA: TGTGCCTGGAGCGCTCCCGACAGGGCAAGAGGCTACACCTTC.

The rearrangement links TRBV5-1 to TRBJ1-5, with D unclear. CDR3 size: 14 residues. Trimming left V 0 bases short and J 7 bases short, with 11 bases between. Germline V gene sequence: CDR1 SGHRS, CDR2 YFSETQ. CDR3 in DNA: TGCGCCAGCAGCTTGGAGGGCGACAAACAGCCCCAGCATTTT. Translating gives CASSLEGDKQPQHF.

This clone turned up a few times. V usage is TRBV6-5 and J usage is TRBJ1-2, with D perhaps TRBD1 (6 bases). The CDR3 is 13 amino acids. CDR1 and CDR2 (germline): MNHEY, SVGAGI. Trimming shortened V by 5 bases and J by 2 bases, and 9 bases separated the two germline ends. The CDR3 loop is CASSEGQNYGYTF. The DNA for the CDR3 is TGTGCCAGCAGTGAAGGACAGAACTATGGCTACACCTTC.

CDR3 region: CASSEEATRGYTF. The CDR3 nucleotides are TGTGCCAGCAGTGAAGAGGCGACGAGGGGCTACACCTTC. V gene TRBV6-1 combines with J gene TRBJ1-2; unclear D gene. V lost 1 base and J 8 bases, leaving 11 bases between the germline ends. The CDR3 is 13 amino acids. Germline CDR1 MNHNS, CDR2 SASEGT.

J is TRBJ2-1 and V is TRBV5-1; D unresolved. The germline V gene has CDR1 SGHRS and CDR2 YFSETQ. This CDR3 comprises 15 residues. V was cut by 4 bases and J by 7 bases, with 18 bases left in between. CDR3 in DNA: TGCGCCAGCAGCGAGGACGTTTCCTCCCTGAATGAGCAGTTCTTC. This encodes CASSEDVSSLNEQFF.

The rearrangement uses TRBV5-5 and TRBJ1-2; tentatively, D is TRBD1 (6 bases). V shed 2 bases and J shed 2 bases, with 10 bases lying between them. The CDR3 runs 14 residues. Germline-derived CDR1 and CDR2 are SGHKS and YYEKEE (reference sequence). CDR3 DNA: TGTGCCAGCAGCTTTGGGCAGGGGAACTATGGCTACACCTTC. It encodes CASSFGQGNYGYTF.

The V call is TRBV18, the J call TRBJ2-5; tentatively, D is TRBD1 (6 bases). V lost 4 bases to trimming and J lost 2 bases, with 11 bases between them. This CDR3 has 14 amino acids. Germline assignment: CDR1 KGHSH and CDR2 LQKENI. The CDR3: CASSLRQGQETQYF. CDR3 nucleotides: TGTGCCAGCTCACTACGTCAGGGGCAAGAGACCCAGTACTTC.

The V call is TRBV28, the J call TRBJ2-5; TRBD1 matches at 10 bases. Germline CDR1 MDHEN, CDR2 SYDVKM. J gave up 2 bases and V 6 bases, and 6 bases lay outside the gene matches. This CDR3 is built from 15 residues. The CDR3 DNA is TGTGCCAGCAGATCGGGACAGGGGATACAAGAGACCCAGTACTTC. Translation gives CASRSGQGIQETQYF.

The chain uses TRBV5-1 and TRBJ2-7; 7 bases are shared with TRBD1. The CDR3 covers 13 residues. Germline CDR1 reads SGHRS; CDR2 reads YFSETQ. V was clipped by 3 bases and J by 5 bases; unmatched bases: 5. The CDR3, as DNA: TGCGCCAGCAGCTCTTATACAGGGGACGAGCAGTACTTC. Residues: CASSSYTGDEQYF.

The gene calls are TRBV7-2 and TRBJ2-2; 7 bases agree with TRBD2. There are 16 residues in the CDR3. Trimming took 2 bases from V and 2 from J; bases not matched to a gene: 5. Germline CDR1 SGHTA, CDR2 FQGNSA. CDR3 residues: CASSLIWGGNTGELFF. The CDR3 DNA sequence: TGTGCCAGCAGCTTAATCTGGGGGGGAAACACCGGGGAGCTGTTTTTT.

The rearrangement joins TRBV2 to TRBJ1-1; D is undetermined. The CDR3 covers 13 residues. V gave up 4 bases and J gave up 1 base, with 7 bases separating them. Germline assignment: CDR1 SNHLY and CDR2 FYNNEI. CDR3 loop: CASSVGGNTEAFF. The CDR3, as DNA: TGTGCCAGCAGTGTTGGTGGGAACACTGAAGCTTTCTTT.

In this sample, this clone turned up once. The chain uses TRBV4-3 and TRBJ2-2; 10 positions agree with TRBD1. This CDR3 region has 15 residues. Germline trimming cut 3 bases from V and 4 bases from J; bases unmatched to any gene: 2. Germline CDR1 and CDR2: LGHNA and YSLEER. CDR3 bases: TGCGCCAGCAGCCAGGGACAGGGGTTCACCGGGGAGCTGTTTTTT. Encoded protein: CASSQGQGFTGELFF.

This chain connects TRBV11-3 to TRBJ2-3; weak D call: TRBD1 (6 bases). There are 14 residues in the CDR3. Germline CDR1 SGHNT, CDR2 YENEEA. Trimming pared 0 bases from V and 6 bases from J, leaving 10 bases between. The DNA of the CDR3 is TGTGCCAGCAGCTTAGAGGGGGCTTACGATACGCAGTATTTT. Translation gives CASSLEGAYDTQYF.

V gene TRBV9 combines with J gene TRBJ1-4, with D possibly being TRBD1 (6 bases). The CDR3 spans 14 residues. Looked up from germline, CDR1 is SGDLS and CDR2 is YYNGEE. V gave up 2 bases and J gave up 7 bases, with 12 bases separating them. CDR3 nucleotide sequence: TGTGCCAGCAGCGTGCATACAGGGAGTGAAAAACTGTTTTTT. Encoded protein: CASSVHTGSEKLFF.

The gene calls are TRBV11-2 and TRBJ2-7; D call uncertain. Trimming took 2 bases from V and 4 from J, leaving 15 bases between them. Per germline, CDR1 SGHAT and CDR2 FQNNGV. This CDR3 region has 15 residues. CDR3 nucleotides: TGTGCCAGCAGCTTATCGGGTTTCTTAGGATACGAGCAGTACTTC. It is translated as CASSLSGFLGYEQYF. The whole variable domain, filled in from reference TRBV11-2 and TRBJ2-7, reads EAGVAQSPRYKIIEKRQSVAFWCNPISGHATLYWYQQILGQGPKLLIQFQNNGVVDDSQLPKDRFSAERLKGVDSTLKIQPAKLEDSAVYLCASSLSGFLGYEQYFGPGTRLTVT.

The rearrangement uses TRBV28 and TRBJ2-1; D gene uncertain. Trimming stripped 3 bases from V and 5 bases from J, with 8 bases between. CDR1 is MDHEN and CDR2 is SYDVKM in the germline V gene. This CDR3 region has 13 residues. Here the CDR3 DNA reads TGTGCCAGCAGTTTGCCCCAGGACAATGAGCAGTTCTTC. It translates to CASSLPQDNEQFF.

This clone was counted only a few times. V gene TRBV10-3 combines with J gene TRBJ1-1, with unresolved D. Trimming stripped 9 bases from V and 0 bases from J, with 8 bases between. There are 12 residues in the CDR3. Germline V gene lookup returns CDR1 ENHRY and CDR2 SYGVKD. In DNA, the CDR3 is TGTGCCATTGGAAGTATGAACACTGAAGCTTTCTTT. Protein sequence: CAIGSMNTEAFF.

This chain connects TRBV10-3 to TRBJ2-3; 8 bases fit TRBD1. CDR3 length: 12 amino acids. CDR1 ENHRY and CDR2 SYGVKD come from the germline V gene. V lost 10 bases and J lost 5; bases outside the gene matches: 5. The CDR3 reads CATGGGLDTQYF. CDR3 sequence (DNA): TGTGCCACAGGGGGCGGTTTAGATACGCAGTATTTT.

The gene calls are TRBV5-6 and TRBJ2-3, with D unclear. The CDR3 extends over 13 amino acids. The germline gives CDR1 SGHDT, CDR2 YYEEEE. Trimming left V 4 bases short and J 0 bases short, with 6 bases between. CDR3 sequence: CASSTSSTDTQYF. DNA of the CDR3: TGTGCCAGCAGCACTTCTAGCACAGATACGCAGTATTTT.

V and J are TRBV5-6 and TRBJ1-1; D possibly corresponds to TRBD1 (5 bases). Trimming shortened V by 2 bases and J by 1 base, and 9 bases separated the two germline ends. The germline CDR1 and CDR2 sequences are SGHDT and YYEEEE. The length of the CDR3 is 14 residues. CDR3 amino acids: CASSLRGRNTEAFF. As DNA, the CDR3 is TGTGCCAGCAGCTTAAGGGGCCGGAACACTGAAGCTTTCTTT.

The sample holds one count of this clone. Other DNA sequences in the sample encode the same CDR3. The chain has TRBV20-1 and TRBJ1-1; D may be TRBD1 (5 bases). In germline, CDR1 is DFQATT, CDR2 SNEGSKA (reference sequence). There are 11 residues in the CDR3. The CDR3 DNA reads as TGCCTGCCCAGGGAGGGCCCTGAAGCTTTCTTT. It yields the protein CLPREGPEAFF.

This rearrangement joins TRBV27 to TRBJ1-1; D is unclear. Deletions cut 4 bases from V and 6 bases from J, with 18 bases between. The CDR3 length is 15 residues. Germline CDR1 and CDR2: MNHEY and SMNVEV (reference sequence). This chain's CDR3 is CASSYLPTGRAEAFF. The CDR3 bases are TGTGCCAGCAGTTACCTTCCGACGGGAAGGGCTGAAGCTTTCTTT.

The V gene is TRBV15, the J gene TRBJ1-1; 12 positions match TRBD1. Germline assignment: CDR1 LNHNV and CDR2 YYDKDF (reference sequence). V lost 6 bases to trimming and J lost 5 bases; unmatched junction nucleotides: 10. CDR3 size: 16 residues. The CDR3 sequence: CATSPGTGGARTEAFF. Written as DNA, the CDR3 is TGTGCCACCAGTCCGGGGACAGGGGGCGCGAGGACTGAAGCTTTCTTT. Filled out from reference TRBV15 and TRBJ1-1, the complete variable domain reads DAMVIQNPRYQVTQFGKPVTLSCSQTLNHNVMYWYQQKSSQAPKLLFHYYDKDFNNEADTPDNFQSRRPNTSFCFLDIRSPGLGDTAMYLCATSPGTGGARTEAFFGQGTRLTVV.

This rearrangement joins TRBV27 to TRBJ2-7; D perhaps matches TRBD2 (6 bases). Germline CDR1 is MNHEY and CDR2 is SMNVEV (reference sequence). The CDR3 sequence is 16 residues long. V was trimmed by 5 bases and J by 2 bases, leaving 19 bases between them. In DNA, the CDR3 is TGTGCCAGCAGTCCGCGGGGCGCGGGGTTCACCTACGAGCAGTACTTC. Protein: CASSPRGAGFTYEQYF.